The rows below give T cell receptor beta chains drawn from one sample of a study of blood T cell repertoires in COVID-19. Assay used: immunoSEQ multiplex PCR; TCRdb lists only in-frame clones, some missing. The sample shows 260,000 or so clones, approximately 81% of them seen only once. The sample taken for sequencing was PBMCs or T cells enriched from blood (not recorded which). The receptors shown here come from a woman in her forties or fifties who had recovered from COVID-19. CDR3s include the opening cysteine and the closing phenylalanine or tryptophan.

V	J	CDR3
TRBV2	TRBJ2-3	CASSGGTGVTGTDTQYF
TRBV4-3	TRBJ2-1	CASSYGTVDNEQFF
TRBV3-1/TRBV3-2	TRBJ1-4	CASRQGREKLFF
TRBV6-2/TRBV6-3	TRBJ2-7	CASSYPTSGMREEQYF
TRBV12-3/TRBV12-4	TRBJ1-1	CASSSVQDTEAFF
TRBV4-2	TRBJ2-6	CASSQDPGGQANVLTF
TRBV28	TRBJ2-3	CASSWRGGTDTQYF
TRBV11-2	TRBJ1-5	CASSLLNQPQHF
TRBV5-6	TRBJ1-4	CASSLSLGANEKLFF
TRBV7-8	TRBJ2-1	CASSSLGGARYNEQFF
TRBV28	TRBJ1-6	CASTSNSPLHF
TRBV18	TRBJ1-5	CASCRDRNQPQHF
TRBV28	TRBJ1-1	CASWRGGWAFF
TRBV7-2	TRBJ1-1	CASSTTGGRTEAFF
TRBV7-2	TRBJ2-7	CASSLAGLGYEQYF
TRBV19	TRBJ2-5	CASSIPGAGKRETQYF
TRBV3-1/TRBV3-2	TRBJ1-2	CASSSDADYYGYTF
TRBV19	TRBJ1-5	CASSGRDRVHQPQHF
TRBV5-8	TRBJ2-1	CASSLGLALEGNEQFF
TRBV19	TRBJ2-1	CASSSGSWSYNEQFF
TRBV10-3	TRBJ2-7	CAISVGGLVIREQYF
TRBV11-2	TRBJ2-4	CASSQGGGGNIQYF
TRBV7-9	TRBJ1-4	CASSSGQAANEKLFF
TRBV24-1	TRBJ1-4	CATQGTNEKLFF
TRBV7-9	TRBJ2-4	CASSHTHSRGIQYF
TRBV19	TRBJ2-2	CARKGWDRGGTGELFF
TRBV5-1	TRBJ1-1	CASSLAGGPTEAFF
TRBV7-9	TRBJ2-5	CASSPQGQVQETQYF
TRBV29-1	TRBJ1-4	CSVEDSARGEKLFF